This TCR beta chain was sequenced during a study of shared clonotypes between healthy human individuals. Genomic DNA per cell subset filled all wells of several immunoSEQ plates. Here immunoSEQ multiplex PCR was the method, and the copy in TCRdb shows in-frame clones only, minus some. The sample lists 2 million to 2.5 million clones, about 94% occurring once. CD45RO-negative CD8 cells positively selected for CCR7 made up the naive population, which excluded terminally differentiated effector memory CD45RA+ cells. The CDR3 loop spans 17 amino acids. V lost 2 bases, J lost 2 bases, and 11 bases stayed unmatched. Germline CDR1 is SGHTA and CDR2 is FQGNSA. This clone was recorded only once.

This TCR was recovered from a man between 18 and 35 years old in good health. This chain joins TRBV7-2 and TRBJ1-2; 7 bases are shared with TRBD1. Sequenced input: naive CD8+ T cells sorted from blood. CDR3 nucleotide sequence: TGTGCCAGCAGCTTAAACCCTTGGACAGGAAAGAACTATGGCTACACCTTC. It encodes CASSLNPWTGKNYGYTF.